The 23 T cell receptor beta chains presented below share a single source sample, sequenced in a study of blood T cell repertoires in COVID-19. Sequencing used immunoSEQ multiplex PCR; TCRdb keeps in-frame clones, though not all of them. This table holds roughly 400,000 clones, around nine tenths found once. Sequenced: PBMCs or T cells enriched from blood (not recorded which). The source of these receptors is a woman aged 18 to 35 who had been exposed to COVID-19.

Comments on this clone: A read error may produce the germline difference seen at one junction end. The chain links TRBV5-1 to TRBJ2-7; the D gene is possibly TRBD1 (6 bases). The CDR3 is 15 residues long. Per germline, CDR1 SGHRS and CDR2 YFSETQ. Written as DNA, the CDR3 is TGCGCCAGCAGGTTGGGGGTACAGGGTTCCTACGAGCAGTACTTC. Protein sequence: CASRLGVQGSYEQYF.

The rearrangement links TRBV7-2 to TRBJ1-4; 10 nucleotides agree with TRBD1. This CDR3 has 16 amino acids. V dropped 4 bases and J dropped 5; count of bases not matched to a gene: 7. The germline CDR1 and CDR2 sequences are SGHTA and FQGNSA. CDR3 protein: CASSSKGTGVNEKLFF. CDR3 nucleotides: TGTGCCAGCAGCTCTAAAGGGACAGGGGTAAATGAAAAACTGTTTTTT.

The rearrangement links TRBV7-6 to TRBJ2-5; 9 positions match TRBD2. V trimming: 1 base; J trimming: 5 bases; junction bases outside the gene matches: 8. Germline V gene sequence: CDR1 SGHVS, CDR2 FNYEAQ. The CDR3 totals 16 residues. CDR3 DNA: TGTGCCAGCAGCTTAGGGGGCGGGAGGGCCACGGAGACCCAGTACTTC. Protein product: CASSLGGGRATETQYF.

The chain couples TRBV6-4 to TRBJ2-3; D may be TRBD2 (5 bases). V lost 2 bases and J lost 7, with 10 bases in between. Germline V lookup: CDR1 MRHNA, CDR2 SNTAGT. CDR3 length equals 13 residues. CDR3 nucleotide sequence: TGTGCCAGCAGTGACAAGGGAGCCTATACGCAGTATTTT. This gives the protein CASSDKGAYTQYF.

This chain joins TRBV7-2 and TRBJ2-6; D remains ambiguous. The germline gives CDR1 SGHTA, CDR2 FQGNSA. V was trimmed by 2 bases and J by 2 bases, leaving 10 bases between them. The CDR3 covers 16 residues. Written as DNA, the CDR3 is TGTGCCAGCAGCTTACGAGGAATTGCTGGGGCCAACGTCCTGACTTTC. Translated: CASSLRGIAGANVLTF.

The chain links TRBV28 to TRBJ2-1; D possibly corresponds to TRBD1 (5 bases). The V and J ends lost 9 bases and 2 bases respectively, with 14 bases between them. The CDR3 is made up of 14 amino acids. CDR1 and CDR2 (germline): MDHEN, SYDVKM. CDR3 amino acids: CARRKGITYNEQFF. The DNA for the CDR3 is TGTGCCAGAAGAAAGGGGATCACCTACAATGAGCAGTTCTTC. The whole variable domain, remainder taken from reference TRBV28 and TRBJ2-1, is DVKVTQSSRYLVKRTGEKVFLECVQDMDHENMFWYRQDPGLGLRLIYFSYDVKMKEKGDIPEGYSVSREKKERFSLILESASTNQTSMYLCARRKGITYNEQFFGPGTRLTVL.

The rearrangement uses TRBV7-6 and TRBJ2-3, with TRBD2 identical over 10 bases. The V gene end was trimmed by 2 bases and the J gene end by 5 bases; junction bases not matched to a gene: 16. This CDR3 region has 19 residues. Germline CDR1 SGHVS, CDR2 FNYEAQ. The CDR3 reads CASSLTPPLSGRSVDTQYF. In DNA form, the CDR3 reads TGTGCCAGCAGCTTAACCCCCCCGCTTAGCGGGAGGAGTGTAGATACGCAGTATTTT.

The DNA for the CDR3 is TGTGCCACCAGACAGACAGGGCTCGGCACTGAAGCTTTCTTT. Protein sequence: CATRQTGLGTEAFF. The chain uses TRBV24-1 and TRBJ1-1; 7 nucleotides line up with TRBD1. V gave up 7 bases and J gave up 4 bases; unmatched junction bases: 8. Germline V gene lookup returns CDR1 KGHDR and CDR2 SFDVKD. This CDR3 comprises 14 residues.

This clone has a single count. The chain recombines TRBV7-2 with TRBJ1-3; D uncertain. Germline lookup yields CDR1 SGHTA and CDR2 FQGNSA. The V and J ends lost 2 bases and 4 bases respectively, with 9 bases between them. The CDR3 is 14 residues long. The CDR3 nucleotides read TGTGCCAGCAGCTTATGGGAGGGAGGAAACACCATATATTTT. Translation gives CASSLWEGGNTIYF. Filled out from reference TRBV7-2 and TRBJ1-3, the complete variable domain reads GAGVSQSPSNKVTEKGKDVELRCDPISGHTALYWYRQSLGQGLEFLIYFQGNSAPDKSGLPSDRFSAERTGGSVSTLTIQRTQQEDSAVYLCASSLWEGGNTIYFGEGSWLTVV.

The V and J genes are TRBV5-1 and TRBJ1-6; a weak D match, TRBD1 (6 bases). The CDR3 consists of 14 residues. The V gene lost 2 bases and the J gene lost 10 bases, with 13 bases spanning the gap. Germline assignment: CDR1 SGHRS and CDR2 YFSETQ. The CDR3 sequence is CASSLQGPGSPLHF. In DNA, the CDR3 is TGCGCCAGCAGCTTACAGGGCCCCGGGTCACCCCTCCACTTT.

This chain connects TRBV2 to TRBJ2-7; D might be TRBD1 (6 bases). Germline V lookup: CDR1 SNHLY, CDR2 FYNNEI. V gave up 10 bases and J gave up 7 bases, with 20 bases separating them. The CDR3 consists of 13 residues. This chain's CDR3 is CANRETGSGEQYF. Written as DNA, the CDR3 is TGTGCCAACCGGGAAACAGGGTCTGGAGAGCAGTACTTC.

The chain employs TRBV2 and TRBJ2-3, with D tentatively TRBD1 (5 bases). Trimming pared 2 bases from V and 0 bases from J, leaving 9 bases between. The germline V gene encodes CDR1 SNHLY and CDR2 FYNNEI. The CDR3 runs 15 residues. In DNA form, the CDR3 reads TGTGCCAGCAGTGAATATGACAGAAGCACAGATACGCAGTATTTT. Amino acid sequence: CASSEYDRSTDTQYF.

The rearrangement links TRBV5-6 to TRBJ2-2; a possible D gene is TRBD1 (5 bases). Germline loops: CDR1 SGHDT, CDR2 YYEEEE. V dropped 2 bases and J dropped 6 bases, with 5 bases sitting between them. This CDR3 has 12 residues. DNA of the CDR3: TGTGCCAGCAGCTTAGGGGCCGGGGAGCTGTTTTTT. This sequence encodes CASSLGAGELFF.

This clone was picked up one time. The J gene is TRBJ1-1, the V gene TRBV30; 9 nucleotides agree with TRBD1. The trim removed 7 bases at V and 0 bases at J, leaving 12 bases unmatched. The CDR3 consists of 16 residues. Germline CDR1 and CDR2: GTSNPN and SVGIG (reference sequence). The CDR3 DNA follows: TGTGCCTTGACGTCGGGACAGGGCCTAATGAACACTGAAGCTTTCTTT. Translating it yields CALTSGQGLMNTEAFF.

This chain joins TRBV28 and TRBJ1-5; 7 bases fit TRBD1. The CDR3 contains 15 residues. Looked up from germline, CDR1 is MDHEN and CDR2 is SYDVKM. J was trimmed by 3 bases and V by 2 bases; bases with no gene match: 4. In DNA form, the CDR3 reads TGTGCCAGCAGTTTAGGGGACAGCTTCAATCAGCCCCAGCATTTT. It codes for CASSLGDSFNQPQHF. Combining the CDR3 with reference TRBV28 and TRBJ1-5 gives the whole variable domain DVKVTQSSRYLVKRTGEKVFLECVQDMDHENMFWYRQDPGLGLRLIYFSYDVKMKEKGDIPEGYSVSREKKERFSLILESASTNQTSMYLCASSLGDSFNQPQHFGDGTRLSIL.

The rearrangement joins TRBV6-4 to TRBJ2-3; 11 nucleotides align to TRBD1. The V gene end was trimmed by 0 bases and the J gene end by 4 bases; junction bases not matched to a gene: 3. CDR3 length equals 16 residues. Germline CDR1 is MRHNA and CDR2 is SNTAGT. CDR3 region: CASSDSGTGGSDTQYF. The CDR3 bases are TGTGCCAGCAGTGACTCCGGGACAGGGGGTTCAGATACGCAGTATTTT.

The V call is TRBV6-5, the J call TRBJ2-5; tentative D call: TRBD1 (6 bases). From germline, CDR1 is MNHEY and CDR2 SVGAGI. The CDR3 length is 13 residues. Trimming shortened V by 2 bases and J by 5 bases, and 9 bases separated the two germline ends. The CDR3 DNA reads TGTGCCAGCAGTTACGGGACACCCGAGACCCAGTACTTC. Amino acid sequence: CASSYGTPETQYF.

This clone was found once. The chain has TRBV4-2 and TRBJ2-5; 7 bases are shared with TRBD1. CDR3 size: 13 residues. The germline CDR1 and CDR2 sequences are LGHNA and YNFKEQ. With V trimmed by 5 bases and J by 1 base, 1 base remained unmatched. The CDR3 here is CASSGQAQETQYF. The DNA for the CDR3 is TGTGCCAGCAGCGGACAGGCCCAAGAGACCCAGTACTTC.

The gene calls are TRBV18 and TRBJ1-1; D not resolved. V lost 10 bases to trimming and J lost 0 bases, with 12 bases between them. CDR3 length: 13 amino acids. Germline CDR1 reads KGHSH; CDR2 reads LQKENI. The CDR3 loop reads CATLGSMNTEAFF. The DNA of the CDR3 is TGTGCCACCCTGGGCAGCATGAACACTGAAGCTTTCTTT. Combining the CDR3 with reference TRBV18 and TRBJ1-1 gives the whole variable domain NAGVMQNPRHLVRRRGQEARLRCSPMKGHSHVYWYRQLPEEGLKFMVYLQKENIIDESGMPKERFSAEFPKEGPSILRIQQVVRGDSAAYFCATLGSMNTEAFFGQGTRLTVV.

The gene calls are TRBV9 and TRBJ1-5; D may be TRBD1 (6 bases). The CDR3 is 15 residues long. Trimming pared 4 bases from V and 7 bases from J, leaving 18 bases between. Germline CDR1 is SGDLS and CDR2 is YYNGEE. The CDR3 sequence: CASSPNGGGGQPQHF. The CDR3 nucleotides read TGTGCCAGCAGCCCGAATGGAGGGGGGGGGCAGCCCCAGCATTTT.

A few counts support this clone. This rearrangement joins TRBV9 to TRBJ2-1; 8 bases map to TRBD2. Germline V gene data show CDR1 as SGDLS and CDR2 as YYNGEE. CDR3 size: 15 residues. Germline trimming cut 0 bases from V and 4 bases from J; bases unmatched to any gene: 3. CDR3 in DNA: TGTGCCAGCAGCGTAGGAGCGGGGGCTTACAATGAGCAGTTCTTC. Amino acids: CASSVGAGAYNEQFF.

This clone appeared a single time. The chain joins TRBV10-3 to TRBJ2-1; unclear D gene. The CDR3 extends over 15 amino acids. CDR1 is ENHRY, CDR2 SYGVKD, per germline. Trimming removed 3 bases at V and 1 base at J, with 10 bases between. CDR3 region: CAISERSDSYNEQFF. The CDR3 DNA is TGTGCCATCAGTGAAAGGAGTGATTCCTACAATGAGCAGTTCTTC.

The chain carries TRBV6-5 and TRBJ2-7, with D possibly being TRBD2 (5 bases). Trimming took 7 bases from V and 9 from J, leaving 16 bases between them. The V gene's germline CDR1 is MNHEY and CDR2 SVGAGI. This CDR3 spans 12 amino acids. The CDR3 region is CASTKLDGMQYF. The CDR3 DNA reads TGTGCCAGCACAAAACTGGACGGGATGCAGTACTTC.